Below, one T cell receptor beta chain is given with its context. Its target is not known. There are 13 residues in the CDR3. Germline CDR1 is ENHRY and CDR2 is SYGVKD. The V and J ends lost 11 bases and 2 bases, in that order; junction bases with no gene match: 7. The source of the sample is a study of regulatory T cells in long-lasting Graves disease. Notes on the study in general: Among samples with persistent disease, TRBV28, TRBJ1-2 and TRBJ2-5 were favored. Owing to a sample size that was small, accuracy may have been reduced. Between persistent patients, 2,500 to 3,500 public clonotypes were shared, exceeding the approximately 900 shared between new patients. Persistent Graves' disease cases displayed lower TCR diversity than newly diagnosed ones.

The TCR library used RNA extracted from PBMCs. One entry per CDR3 protein, called by TCRdb with MiXCR from the reads. This table has 800 or so distinct CDR3 sequences, around 90% appearing once. Sample: peripheral blood mononuclear cells (PBMCs), taken with antithyroid drug treatment, in newly diagnosed or persistent Graves disease (not recorded which). The clonotype originates from a man in his forties with Graves disease. J is TRBJ2-3 and V is TRBV10-3, with 7 bases fitting TRBD1. CDR3 amino acids: CAAQGQNTDTQYF. In DNA, the CDR3 is TGTGCCGCCCAGGGACAGAACACAGATACGCAGTATTTT.